Below are 21 T cell receptor beta chains sequenced from a single sample in a study of blood T cell repertoires in COVID-19. Clones were read by immunoSEQ multiplex PCR, and TCRdb kept only the in-frame ones, dropping some. The sample records approximately 350,000 clones, about 88% being singletons. What was sequenced was peripheral blood. The receptors here all came from a woman in her seventies with COVID-19, enrolled during active disease.

The gene calls are TRBV5-3 and TRBJ2-1; 12 positions agree with TRBD2. TRBV5-3 counts as an open reading frame of uncertain function. The CDR3 contains 19 residues. V trimming: 4 bases; J trimming: 4 bases; junction bases outside the gene matches: 15. This CDR3 reads CARSGHLAGGLTAYNEQFF. CDR3 nucleotides: TGTGCCAGAAGCGGACATCTAGCGGGGGGGCTTACCGCTTACAATGAGCAGTTCTTC.

The chain has TRBV6-2 or TRBV6-3 and TRBJ1-1; D perhaps matches TRBD1 (5 bases). Germline V lookup: CDR1 MNHEY, CDR2 SVGEGT. This CDR3 region has 14 residues. The V end lost 2 bases, the J end lost 0 bases, and 7 bases lay between the germline ends. CDR3 bases: TGTGCCAGCAGTTACGGGGCACTGAACACTGAAGCTTTCTTT. This encodes CASSYGALNTEAFF.

The chain employs TRBV7-2 and TRBJ2-1; the D gene is possibly TRBD2 (7 bases). CDR1 SGHTA and CDR2 FQGNSA come from the germline V gene. V shed 4 bases and J shed 4 bases, with 11 bases lying between them. CDR3 length: 14 amino acids. The CDR3 reads CASSWGGRYNEQFF. The CDR3 region has the DNA TGTGCCAGCAGCTGGGGGGGCCGATACAATGAGCAGTTCTTC.

The rearrangement joins TRBV19 to TRBJ2-2; 8 bases fit TRBD2. CDR3 length: 16 residues. J gave up 0 bases and V 5 bases, and 5 bases lay outside the gene matches. Germline V gives CDR1 LNHDA, CDR2 SQIVND (reference sequence). The CDR3 reads CASSYRGGSNTGELFF. CDR3 sequence (DNA): TGTGCCAGTAGTTACCGGGGGGGCTCGAACACCGGGGAGCTGTTTTTT.

This rearrangement joins TRBV6-2 or TRBV6-3 to TRBJ2-1; 8 positions match TRBD1. This CDR3 spans 15 amino acids. Germline V gene lookup returns CDR1 MNHEY and CDR2 SVGEGT. V was clipped by 5 bases and J by 9 bases; unmatched bases: 12. The CDR3: CASSTSHGQGGEQFF. The DNA for the CDR3 is TGTGCCAGCAGTACTTCCCATGGACAGGGCGGTGAGCAGTTCTTC.

The chain links TRBV7-8 to TRBJ1-3; no definite D call. Germline V gives CDR1 SGHVS, CDR2 FQNEAQ. V was cut by 5 bases and J by 0 bases, with 11 bases left in between. The CDR3 spans 15 residues. CDR3 amino acids: CASSETGGSGNTIYF. In nucleotides, the CDR3 is TGTGCCAGCAGCGAGACTGGAGGCTCTGGAAACACCATATATTTT.

The chain links TRBV28 to TRBJ1-5; TRBD1 agrees at 8 bases. With 2 bases clipped from V and 4 bases from J, the junction kept 4 bases outside the gene matches. Germline values: CDR1 MDHEN, CDR2 SYDVKM. The length of the CDR3 is 15 residues. DNA of the CDR3: TGTGCCAGCAGTTTAGGGAGGACAGGGAATCAGCCCCAGCATTTT. This translates into CASSLGRTGNQPQHF.

This chain connects TRBV19 to TRBJ2-1, with D perhaps matching TRBD2 (7 bases). CDR1 and CDR2 from the germline V gene are LNHDA and SQIVND (reference sequence). The length of the CDR3 is 15 residues. Trimming left V 7 bases short and J 7 bases short, with 20 bases between. This chain's CDR3 is CASKKLGGRDNEQFF. In DNA form, the CDR3 reads TGTGCCAGTAAAAAACTCGGGGGGCGCGATAATGAGCAGTTCTTC.

In its sample, this clone was seen a few times. The rearrangement links TRBV5-1 to TRBJ1-3; no clear D. V lost 0 bases to trimming and J lost 0 bases, with 4 bases between them. Germline-derived CDR1 and CDR2 are SGHRS and YFSETQ. The CDR3 is made up of 14 amino acids. The CDR3: CASSLDLSGNTIYF. CDR3 nucleotides: TGCGCCAGCAGCTTGGATCTCTCTGGAAACACCATATATTTT.

The chain links TRBV13 to TRBJ2-6; TRBD1 matches 9 bases. Germline assignment: CDR1 PRHDT and CDR2 FYEKMQ (reference sequence). V lost 4 bases and J lost 2; bases outside the gene matches: 9. This CDR3 comprises 18 residues. The CDR3 sequence: CASSWWTGEIAGANVLTF. CDR3 coding DNA: TGTGCCAGCAGCTGGTGGACAGGGGAGATAGCTGGGGCCAACGTCCTGACTTTC. The entire variable domain, with the rest obtained from reference TRBV13 and TRBJ2-6, is as follows: AAGVIQSPRHLIKEKRETATLKCYPIPRHDTVYWYQQGPGQDPQFLISFYEKMQSDKGSIPDRFSAQQFSDYHSELNMSSLELGDSALYFCASSWWTGEIAGANVLTFGAGSRLTVL.

This chain links TRBV19 with TRBJ1-3, with TRBD1 matching over 8 bases. This CDR3 is built from 16 residues. Germline loops: CDR1 LNHDA, CDR2 SQIVND (reference sequence). With 5 bases clipped from V and 4 bases from J, the junction kept 10 bases outside the gene matches. The CDR3 DNA sequence: TGTGCCAGTAGTCCAACCGACAGGGGTGAAGGAAACACCATATATTTT. The encoded protein is CASSPTDRGEGNTIYF.

This chain joins TRBV29-1 and TRBJ1-1, with 7 bases lining up with TRBD1. CDR1 and CDR2 (germline): SQVTM, ANQGSEA. The CDR3 runs 13 residues. V was pared by 6 bases and J by 5 bases, with 9 bases of the junction left unmatched. The CDR3 protein is CSVAPQGVTEAFF. The CDR3 DNA reads as TGCAGCGTGGCCCCGCAGGGGGTAACTGAAGCTTTCTTT.

The chain combines TRBV27 with TRBJ2-7, with no clear D. Germline CDR1 is MNHEY and CDR2 is SMNVEV (reference sequence). CDR3 size: 14 residues. The V end was cut by 6 bases, the J end by 2 bases, with 14 bases between. The CDR3 DNA reads as TGTGCCAGCAGCGCCGTGGCGGCGACCTACGAGCAGTACTTC. Residues: CASSAVAATYEQYF.

This sequence joins TRBV12-3 or TRBV12-4 and TRBJ2-6; D unclear. The CDR3 loop spans 13 amino acids. Deletions cut 6 bases from V and 0 bases from J, with 3 bases between. The CDR3 region has the DNA TGTGCCAGCAGCATCTCTGGGGCCAACGTCCTGACTTTC. This codes for CASSISGANVLTF.

The genes are TRBV18 and TRBJ2-3; 14 nucleotides align to TRBD2. From germline, CDR1 is KGHSH and CDR2 LQKENI. With 4 bases clipped from V and 2 bases from J, the junction kept 11 bases outside the gene matches. The CDR3 sequence is 19 residues long. CDR3 in DNA: TGTGCCAGCTCACGTGCCATGAGACTAGCGGGGGGGTACACAGATACGCAGTATTTT. This sequence encodes CASSRAMRLAGGYTDTQYF.

This chain links TRBV30 with TRBJ1-1; tentatively, D is TRBD1 (6 bases). The CDR3 is 14 residues long. CDR1 is GTSNPN and CDR2 is SVGIG in the germline V gene (reference sequence). V was clipped by 1 base and J by 4 bases, with 13 bases between them. CDR3 in amino acids: CAWSGRGHVTEAFF. DNA of the CDR3: TGTGCCTGGAGTGGCAGGGGCCATGTCACTGAAGCTTTCTTT.

This sequence joins TRBV28 and TRBJ2-2, with TRBD1 identical over 7 bases. The germline V gene encodes CDR1 MDHEN and CDR2 SYDVKM. The CDR3 sequence is 16 residues long. V trimming: 7 bases; J trimming: 0 bases; junction bases outside the gene matches: 8. In DNA, the CDR3 is TGTGCCAGCAACTCACCGGGACAGTCGAACACCGGGGAGCTGTTTTTT. Residues: CASNSPGQSNTGELFF.

The V call is TRBV2, the J call TRBJ2-7, with 9 bases fitting TRBD2. The J segment lost 6 bases and the V segment lost 2 bases, leaving 11 bases of the junction unmatched. The CDR3 consists of 16 residues. Germline CDR1 is SNHLY and CDR2 is FYNNEI. The CDR3 nucleotides are TGTGCCAGCAGTGAATGGCTGCGGGGGGGCTTTCCCGAGCAGTACTTC. It translates to CASSEWLRGGFPEQYF.

The chain has TRBV5-1 and TRBJ2-1; the D is unclear. The germline V and J ends were trimmed by 6 bases and 3 bases, with 7 bases remaining between them. CDR1 and CDR2 from the germline V gene are SGHRS and YFSETQ. This CDR3 is 12 amino acids long. This chain's CDR3 is CASNENYNEQFF. CDR3 DNA: TGCGCCAGCAACGAGAACTACAATGAGCAGTTCTTC.

The V and J genes are TRBV7-9 and TRBJ1-1; 7 positions match TRBD1. Looked up from germline, CDR1 is SEHNR and CDR2 is FQNEAQ (reference sequence). V lost 5 bases and J lost 3; bases outside the gene matches: 3. This CDR3 has 13 residues. The CDR3 coding sequence is TGTGCCAGCAGCCCCGGGACAGACACTGAAGCTTTCTTT. This gives the protein CASSPGTDTEAFF.

V usage is TRBV7-3 and J usage is TRBJ2-3; 7 bases fit TRBD1. This CDR3 spans 15 amino acids. V shed 4 bases and J 1 base; nucleotides not matched to a gene: 5. Per germline, CDR1 SGHTA and CDR2 FQGTGA. The CDR3 sequence: CASSSGQAGTDTQYF. In nucleotides, the CDR3 is TGTGCCAGCAGCTCCGGACAGGCGGGCACAGATACGCAGTATTTT.